Listed below are T cell receptor beta chains from one sample, sequenced in a study of molecular identifiers for immune sequencing clone quantification. TCRdb re-called the PCR reads with MiXCR, one entry per CDR3 protein. The repertoire holds more than 85,000 distinct CDR3 sequences, with roughly 38% as singletons. Sample: naive CD8+ T cells from blood, with Jurkat cell RNA spiked in. The source is a human donor in good health. Some libraries in this study had Jurkat cell RNA spiked in. Both conserved end residues are part of each CDR3. Each record gives: clone size, V gene, CDR3 length, J gene, D gene, CDR3 protein, CDR3 DNA. A D gene is named only where the DNA matches it firmly. Clone size is given for some rows only: seen once, a few or many times, or a class if the clone is expanded.

size: many; V: TRBV27; length: 11; J: TRBJ1-4; D: NA; CDR3: CASSLREKLFF; DNA: TGTGCCAGCAGTTTAAGGGAAAAACTGTTTTTT
size: many; V: TRBV20-1; length: 16; J: TRBJ2-3; D: TRBD1; CDR3: CSAFGQGAPTTDTQYF; DNA: TGCAGTGCTTTCGGACAGGGGGCGCCTACCACAGATACGCAGTATTTT
size: NA; V: TRBV12-3/TRBV12-4; length: 14; J: TRBJ1-4; D: NA; CDR3: CASSTSELGEKLSF; DNA: TGTGCCAGCAGCACATCAGAGTTGGGTGAAAAACTGTCTTTT
size: NA; V: TRBV11-2; length: 16; J: TRBJ1-3; D: NA; CDR3: CASSDSGAPSGNTIYF; DNA: TGTGCCAGCAGCGACAGTGGGGCCCCCTCTGGAAACACCATATATTTT
size: few; V: TRBV27; length: 14; J: TRBJ2-7; D: TRBD1; CDR3: CASSSGTGGFEQYF; DNA: TGTGCCAGCAGTTCCGGGACAGGGGGATTCGAGCAGTACTTC
size: few; V: TRBV2; length: 19; J: TRBJ2-3; D: NA; CDR3: CASKSRKVSRSRSTDTQYF; DNA: TGTGCCAGCAAATCTAGAAAGGTGTCTAGATCCCGGAGCACAGATACGCAGTATTTT
size: few; V: TRBV28; length: 15; J: TRBJ2-5; D: NA; CDR3: CASSFSSPPSETQYF; DNA: TGTGCCAGCAGTTTCTCCAGTCCTCCCTCCGAGACCCAGTACTTC
size: many; V: TRBV7-9; length: 16; J: TRBJ2-5; D: NA; CDR3: CASSHATGTEKETQYF; DNA: TGTGCCAGCAGCCATGCCACCGGGACGGAAAAAGAGACCCAGTACTTC
size: NA; V: TRBV11-3; length: 13; J: TRBJ2-5; D: NA; CDR3: CASSFTGQETQNF; DNA: TGTGCCAGCAGCTTCACAGGGCAAGAGACCCAGAACTTC
size: NA; V: TRBV12-5; length: 17; J: TRBJ2-2; D: NA; CDR3: CASGPMDRLLYTGELFF; DNA: TGTGCTAGTGGCCCTATGGACAGACTCTTGTACACCGGGGAGCTGTTTTTT
size: few; V: TRBV12-5; length: 17; J: TRBJ2-1; D: TRBD2; CDR3: CASGLELLAGGYNEQFF; DNA: TGTGCTAGTGGTTTGGAGCTACTAGCGGGAGGCTACAATGAGCAGTTCTTC
size: many; V: TRBV28; length: 15; J: TRBJ2-2; D: NA; CDR3: CASSLRQPNTGELFF; DNA: TGTGCCAGCAGTTTGCGACAGCCTAACACCGGGGAGCTGTTTTTT
size: NA; V: TRBV10-3; length: 14; J: TRBJ2-7; D: NA; CDR3: CAISESGTSNEQYF; DNA: TGTGCCATCAGTGAGTCCGGAACTAGCAACGAGCAGTACTTC
size: many; V: TRBV5-6; length: 15; J: TRBJ1-1; D: NA; CDR3: CASSLARGMNTEAFF; DNA: TGTGCCAGCAGCTTGGCCAGAGGGATGAACACTGAAGCTTTCTTT
size: many; V: TRBV7-9; length: 16; J: TRBJ2-3; D: TRBD2; CDR3: CASSGKTSGSTDTQYF; DNA: TGTGCCAGCAGCGGAAAGACTAGCGGAAGCACAGATACGCAGTATTTT
size: few; V: TRBV6-5; length: 15; J: TRBJ2-7; D: TRBD2; CDR3: CATSPLAGGSYEQYF; DNA: TGTGCCACCTCTCCTTTGGCGGGAGGGTCCTACGAGCAGTACTTC
size: many; V: TRBV4-3; length: 17; J: TRBJ1-5; D: NA; CDR3: CASSQDLSQGMSQPQHF; DNA: TGCGCCAGCAGCCAAGATTTAAGCCAGGGGATGAGTCAGCCCCAGCATTTT
size: few; V: TRBV4-1; length: 14; J: TRBJ2-7; D: TRBD2; CDR3: CASSQGRDYYEQYF; DNA: TGCGCCAGCAGCCAAGGTCGGGACTACTACGAGCAGTACTTC
size: NA; V: TRBV27; length: 14; J: TRBJ2-3; D: NA; CDR3: CASSFKRNTDTQYF; DNA: TGTGCCAGCAGTTTTAAGCGTAACACAGATACGCAGTATTTT
size: few; V: TRBV10-3; length: 13; J: TRBJ2-7; D: NA; CDR3: CAISESGGNEQYF; DNA: TGTGCCATCAGTGAGTCAGGGGGAAACGAGCAGTACTTC
size: few; V: TRBV19; length: 12; J: TRBJ2-7; D: NA; CDR3: CASSMGSDEQYF; DNA: TGTGCCAGTAGTATGGGGTCCGACGAGCAGTACTTC
size: many; V: TRBV2; length: 17; J: TRBJ2-2; D: TRBD2; CDR3: CASSVTSGRSNTGELFF; DNA: TGTGCCAGCAGTGTTACTAGCGGGAGGTCTAACACCGGGGAGCTGTTTTTT
size: once; V: TRBV7-3; length: 15; J: TRBJ2-2; D: NA; CDR3: CASSLTGSRPGELVF; DNA: TGTGCCAGCAGCTTAACAGGGAGCCGGCCCGGGGAGCTGGTTTTT
size: few; V: TRBV7-7; length: 15; J: TRBJ2-3; D: NA; CDR3: CASSLAPSSTDTQYF; DNA: TGTGCTAGCAGCTTAGCCCCGTCCAGCACAGATACGCAGTATTTT
size: few; V: TRBV28; length: 13; J: TRBJ1-4; D: NA; CDR3: CASSPSTNEKLFF; DNA: TGTGCCAGCTCCCCGTCAACTAATGAAAAACTGTTTTTT
size: few; V: TRBV19; length: 15; J: TRBJ2-1; D: NA; CDR3: CASSMFSIAYNEQFF; DNA: TGTGCCAGTAGTATGTTCAGCATCGCCTACAATGAGCAGTTCTTC
size: many; V: TRBV9; length: 15; J: TRBJ2-3; D: TRBD2; CDR3: CASSGGGGNTDTQYF; DNA: TGTGCCAGCAGCGGTGGGGGAGGGAACACAGATACGCAGTATTTT
size: NA; V: TRBV20-1; length: 15; J: TRBJ1-4; D: NA; CDR3: CSARPILGTNEKLFF; DNA: TGCAGTGCTAGACCCATTTTGGGAACTAATGAAAAACTGTTTTTT
size: many; V: TRBV5-6; length: 12; J: TRBJ2-2; D: NA; CDR3: CASSFPTGELFF; DNA: TGTGCCAGCAGCTTCCCCACCGGGGAGCTGTTTTTT